This TCR beta chain was retrieved from a study of blood T cell repertoires in COVID-19. Whole-study context: T cells, B-cell-depleted T cells, or PBMCs provided the cDNA or gDNA that served as material.

The CDR3 totals 18 residues. V shed 0 bases, J shed 8 bases, and the junction held 12 bases outside the gene matches. Germline V gives CDR1 KGHDR, CDR2 SFDVKD. Cohorts were based on clinical histories the participants reported. This clone appeared once. Clones were sequenced by immunoSEQ multiplex PCR, and TCRdb holds only the in-frame ones, with some missing. The profile shows fewer than 250,000 clones, around nine tenths of them singletons. This TCR was recovered from a woman younger than 45 who had been exposed to COVID-19. Sequenced input: PBMCs or T cells enriched from blood (not recorded which). This chain uses TRBV24-1 with TRBJ2-1; TRBD2 aligns across 10 bases. The DNA of the CDR3 is TGTGCCACCAGTGATTTGCCAGCGGGAGGGCCAAGGGGGGATGAGCAGTTCTTC. The encoded protein is CATSDLPAGGPRGDEQFF.